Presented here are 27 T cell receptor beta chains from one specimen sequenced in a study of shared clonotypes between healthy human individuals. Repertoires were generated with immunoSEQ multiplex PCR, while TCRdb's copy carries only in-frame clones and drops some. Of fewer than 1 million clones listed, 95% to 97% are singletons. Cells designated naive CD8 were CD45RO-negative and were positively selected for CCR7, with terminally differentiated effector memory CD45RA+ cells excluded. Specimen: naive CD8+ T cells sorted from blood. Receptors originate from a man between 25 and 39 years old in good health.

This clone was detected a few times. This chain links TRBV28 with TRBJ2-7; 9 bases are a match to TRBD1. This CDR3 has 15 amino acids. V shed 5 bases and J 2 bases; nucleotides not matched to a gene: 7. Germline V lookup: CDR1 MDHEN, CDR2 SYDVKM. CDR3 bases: TGTGCCAGCAGTCCATGGACAGGGGCAACCTACGAGCAGTACTTC. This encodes CASSPWTGATYEQYF.

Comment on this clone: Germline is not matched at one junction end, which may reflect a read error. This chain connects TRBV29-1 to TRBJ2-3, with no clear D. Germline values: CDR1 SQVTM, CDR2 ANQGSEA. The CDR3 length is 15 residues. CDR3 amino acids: CSVEGRRKGTDTQYF. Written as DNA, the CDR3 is TGCAGCGTAGAAGGGCGGCGGAAAGGCACAGATACGCAGTATTTT.

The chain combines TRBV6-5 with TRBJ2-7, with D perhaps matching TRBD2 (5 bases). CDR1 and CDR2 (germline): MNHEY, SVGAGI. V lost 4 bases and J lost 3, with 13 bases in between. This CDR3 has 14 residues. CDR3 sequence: CASSSLRGFYEQYF. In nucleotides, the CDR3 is TGTGCCAGCAGTTCCCTTCGAGGGTTCTACGAGCAGTACTTC.

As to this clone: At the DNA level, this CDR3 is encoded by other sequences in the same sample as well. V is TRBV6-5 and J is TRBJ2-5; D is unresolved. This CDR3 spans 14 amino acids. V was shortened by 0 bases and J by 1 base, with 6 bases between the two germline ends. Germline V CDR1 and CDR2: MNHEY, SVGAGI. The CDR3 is CASSYSSAQETQYF. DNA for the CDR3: TGTGCCAGCAGTTACTCTTCGGCCCAAGAGACCCAGTACTTC.

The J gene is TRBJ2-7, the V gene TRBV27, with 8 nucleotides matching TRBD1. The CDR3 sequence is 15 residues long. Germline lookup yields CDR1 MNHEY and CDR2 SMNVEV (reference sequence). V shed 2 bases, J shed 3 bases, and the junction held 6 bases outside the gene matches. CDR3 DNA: TGTGCCAGCAGTTTAGCTGGGGACAGGTTCTACGAGCAGTACTTC. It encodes CASSLAGDRFYEQYF.

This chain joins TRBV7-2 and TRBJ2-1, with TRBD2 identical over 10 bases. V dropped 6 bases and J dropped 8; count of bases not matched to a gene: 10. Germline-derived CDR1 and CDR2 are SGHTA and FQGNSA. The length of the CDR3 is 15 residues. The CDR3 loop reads CASRDPSGSFHEQFF. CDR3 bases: TGTGCCAGCAGGGACCCTAGCGGGAGTTTCCATGAGCAGTTCTTC.

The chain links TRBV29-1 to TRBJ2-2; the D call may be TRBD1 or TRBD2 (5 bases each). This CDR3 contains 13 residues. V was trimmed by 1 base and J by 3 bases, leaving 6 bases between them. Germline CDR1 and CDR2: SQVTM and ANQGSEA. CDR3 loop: CSVEGGDTGELFF. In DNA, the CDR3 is TGCAGCGTTGAAGGAGGGGACACCGGGGAGCTGTTTTTT.

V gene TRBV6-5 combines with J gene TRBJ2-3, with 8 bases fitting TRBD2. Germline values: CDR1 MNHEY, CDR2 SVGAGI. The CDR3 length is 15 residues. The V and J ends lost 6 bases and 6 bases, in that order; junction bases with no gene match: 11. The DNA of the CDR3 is TGTGCCAGCAGCAGACATACTAGCGGTATTGATACGCAGTATTTT. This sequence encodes CASSRHTSGIDTQYF.

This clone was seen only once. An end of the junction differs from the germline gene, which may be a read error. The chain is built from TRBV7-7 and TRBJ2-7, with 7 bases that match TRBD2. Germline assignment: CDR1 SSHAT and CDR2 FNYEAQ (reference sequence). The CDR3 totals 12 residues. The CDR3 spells CASSAGVGEQYF. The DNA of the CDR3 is TGTGCTAGCAGCGCGGGAGTGGGGGAGCAGTACTTC.

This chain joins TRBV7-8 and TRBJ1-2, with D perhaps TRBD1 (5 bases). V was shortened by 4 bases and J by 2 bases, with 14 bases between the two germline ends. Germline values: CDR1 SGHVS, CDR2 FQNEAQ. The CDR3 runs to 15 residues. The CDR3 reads CASSSSLGGNYGYTF. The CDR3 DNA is TGTGCCAGCAGCTCCTCCCTGGGGGGGAACTATGGCTACACCTTC.

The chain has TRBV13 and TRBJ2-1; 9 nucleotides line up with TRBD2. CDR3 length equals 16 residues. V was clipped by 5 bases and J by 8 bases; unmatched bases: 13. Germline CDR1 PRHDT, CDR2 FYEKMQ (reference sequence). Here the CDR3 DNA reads TGTGCCAGCAGCCCCTACGCCAGCGGGAGGTTCGATGAGCAGTTCTTC. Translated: CASSPYASGRFDEQFF.

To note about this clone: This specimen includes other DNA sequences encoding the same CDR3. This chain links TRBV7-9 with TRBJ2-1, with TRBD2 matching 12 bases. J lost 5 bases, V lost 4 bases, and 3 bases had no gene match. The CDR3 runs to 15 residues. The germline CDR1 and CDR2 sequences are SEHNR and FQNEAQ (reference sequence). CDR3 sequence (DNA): TGTGCCAGCAGCTCGGGGACTAGCGGGCACAATGAGCAGTTCTTC. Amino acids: CASSSGTSGHNEQFF.

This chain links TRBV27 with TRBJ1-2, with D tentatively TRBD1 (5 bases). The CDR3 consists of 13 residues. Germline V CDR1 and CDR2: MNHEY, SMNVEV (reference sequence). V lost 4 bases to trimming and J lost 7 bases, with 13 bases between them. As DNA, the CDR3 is TGTGCCAGCAGTTACTTGGGGGAGGCTGGCTACACCTTC. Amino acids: CASSYLGEAGYTF.

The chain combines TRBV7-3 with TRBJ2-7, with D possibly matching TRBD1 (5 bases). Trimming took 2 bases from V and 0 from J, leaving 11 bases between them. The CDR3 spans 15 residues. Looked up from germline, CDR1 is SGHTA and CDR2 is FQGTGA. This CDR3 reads CASSLYAGSSYEQYF. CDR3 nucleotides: TGTGCCAGCAGCTTATATGCAGGGTCCTCCTACGAGCAGTACTTC.

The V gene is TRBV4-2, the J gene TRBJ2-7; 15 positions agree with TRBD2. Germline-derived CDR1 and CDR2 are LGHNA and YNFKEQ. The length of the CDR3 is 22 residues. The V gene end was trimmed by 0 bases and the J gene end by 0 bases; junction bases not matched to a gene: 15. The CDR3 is CASSQDGTGGGLAGGSSYEQYF. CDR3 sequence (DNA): TGTGCCAGCAGCCAAGATGGGACAGGGGGCGGACTAGCGGGAGGGTCCTCCTACGAGCAGTACTTC.

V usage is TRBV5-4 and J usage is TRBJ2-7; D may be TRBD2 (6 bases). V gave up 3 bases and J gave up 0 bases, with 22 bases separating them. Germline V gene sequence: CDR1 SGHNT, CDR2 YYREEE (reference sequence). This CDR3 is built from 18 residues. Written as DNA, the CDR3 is TGTGCCAGCAGCTCGAGGGGCGGACGGGACTCTAGCTCCTACGAGCAGTACTTC. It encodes CASSSRGGRDSSSYEQYF.

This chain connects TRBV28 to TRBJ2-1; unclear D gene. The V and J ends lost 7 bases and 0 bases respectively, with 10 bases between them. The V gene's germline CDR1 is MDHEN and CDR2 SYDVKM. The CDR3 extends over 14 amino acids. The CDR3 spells CASKMESSYNEQFF. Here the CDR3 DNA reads TGTGCCAGCAAGATGGAGAGCTCCTACAATGAGCAGTTCTTC.

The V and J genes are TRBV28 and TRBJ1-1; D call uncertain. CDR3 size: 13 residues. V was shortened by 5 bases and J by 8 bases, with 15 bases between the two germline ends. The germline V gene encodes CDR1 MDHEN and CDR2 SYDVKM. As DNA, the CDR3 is TGTGCCAGCAGTCTGACCGGGGAGACGGAAGCTTTCTTT. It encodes CASSLTGETEAFF.

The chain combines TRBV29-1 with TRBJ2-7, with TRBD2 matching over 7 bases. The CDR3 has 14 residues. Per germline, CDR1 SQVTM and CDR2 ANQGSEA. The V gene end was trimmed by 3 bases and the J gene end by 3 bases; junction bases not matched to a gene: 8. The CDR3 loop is CSVDPSGLRYEQYF. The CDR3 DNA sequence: TGCAGCGTTGACCCTAGCGGACTTCGCTACGAGCAGTACTTC.

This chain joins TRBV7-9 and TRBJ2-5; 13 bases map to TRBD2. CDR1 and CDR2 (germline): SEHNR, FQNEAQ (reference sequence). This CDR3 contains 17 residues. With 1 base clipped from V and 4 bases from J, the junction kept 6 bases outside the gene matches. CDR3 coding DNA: TGTGCCAGCAGCTTAGTAACTAGCGGGAGGGCCACAGAGACCCAGTACTTC. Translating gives CASSLVTSGRATETQYF.

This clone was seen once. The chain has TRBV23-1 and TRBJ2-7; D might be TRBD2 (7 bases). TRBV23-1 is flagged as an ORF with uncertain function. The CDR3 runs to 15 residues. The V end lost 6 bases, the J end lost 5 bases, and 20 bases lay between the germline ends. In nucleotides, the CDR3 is TGCGCCAGCAGCCTTCCCGGCAGGGGAGGGAACGAGCAGTACTTC. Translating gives CASSLPGRGGNEQYF.

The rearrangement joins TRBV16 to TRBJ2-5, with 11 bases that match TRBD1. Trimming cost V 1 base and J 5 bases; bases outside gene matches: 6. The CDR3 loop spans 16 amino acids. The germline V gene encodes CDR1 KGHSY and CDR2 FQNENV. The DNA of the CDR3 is TGTGCCAGCAGCCAATTTAGGACAGGGGGCGAGGAGACCCAGTACTTC. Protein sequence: CASSQFRTGGEETQYF.

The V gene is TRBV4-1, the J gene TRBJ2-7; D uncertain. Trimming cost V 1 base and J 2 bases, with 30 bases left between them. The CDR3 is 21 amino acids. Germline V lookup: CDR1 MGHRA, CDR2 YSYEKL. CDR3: CASSQVFGPRLSYFGPYEQYF. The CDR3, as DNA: TGCGCCAGCAGCCAAGTTTTCGGACCGCGTTTAAGTTATTTCGGTCCCTACGAGCAGTACTTC.

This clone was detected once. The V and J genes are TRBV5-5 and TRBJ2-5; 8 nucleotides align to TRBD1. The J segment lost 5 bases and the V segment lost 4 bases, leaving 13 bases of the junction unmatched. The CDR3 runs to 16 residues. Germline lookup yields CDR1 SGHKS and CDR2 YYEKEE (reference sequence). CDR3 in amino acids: CASSTGTGGFLETQYF. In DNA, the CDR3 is TGTGCCAGCAGCACCGGGACAGGAGGTTTCCTGGAGACCCAGTACTTC.

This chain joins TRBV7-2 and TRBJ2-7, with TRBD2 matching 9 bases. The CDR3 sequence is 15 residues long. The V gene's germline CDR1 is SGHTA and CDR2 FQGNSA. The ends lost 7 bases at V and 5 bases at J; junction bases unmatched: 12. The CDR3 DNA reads TGTGCCAGCACGAAAAACGTCGGACTAGCGCACGAGCAGTACTTC. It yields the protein CASTKNVGLAHEQYF.

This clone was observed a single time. CDR3 in DNA: TGCAGCGTTGAATTGGACGACGACTACGAGCAGTACTTC. Protein: CSVELDDDYEQYF. The V call is TRBV29-1, the J call TRBJ2-7; D unclear. Trimming left V 2 bases short and J 3 bases short, with 11 bases between. The CDR3 spans 13 residues. Germline CDR1 reads SQVTM; CDR2 reads ANQGSEA.

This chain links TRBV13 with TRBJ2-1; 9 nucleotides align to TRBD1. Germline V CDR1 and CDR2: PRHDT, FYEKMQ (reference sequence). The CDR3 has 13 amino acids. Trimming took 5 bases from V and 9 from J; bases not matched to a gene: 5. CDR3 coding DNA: TGTGCCAGCAGCCCGGACAGGGGCTTTGAGCAGTTCTTC. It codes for CASSPDRGFEQFF. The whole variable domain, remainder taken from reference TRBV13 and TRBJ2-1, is AAGVIQSPRHLIKEKRETATLKCYPIPRHDTVYWYQQGPGQDPQFLISFYEKMQSDKGSIPDRFSAQQFSDYHSELNMSSLELGDSALYFCASSPDRGFEQFFGPGTRLTVL.